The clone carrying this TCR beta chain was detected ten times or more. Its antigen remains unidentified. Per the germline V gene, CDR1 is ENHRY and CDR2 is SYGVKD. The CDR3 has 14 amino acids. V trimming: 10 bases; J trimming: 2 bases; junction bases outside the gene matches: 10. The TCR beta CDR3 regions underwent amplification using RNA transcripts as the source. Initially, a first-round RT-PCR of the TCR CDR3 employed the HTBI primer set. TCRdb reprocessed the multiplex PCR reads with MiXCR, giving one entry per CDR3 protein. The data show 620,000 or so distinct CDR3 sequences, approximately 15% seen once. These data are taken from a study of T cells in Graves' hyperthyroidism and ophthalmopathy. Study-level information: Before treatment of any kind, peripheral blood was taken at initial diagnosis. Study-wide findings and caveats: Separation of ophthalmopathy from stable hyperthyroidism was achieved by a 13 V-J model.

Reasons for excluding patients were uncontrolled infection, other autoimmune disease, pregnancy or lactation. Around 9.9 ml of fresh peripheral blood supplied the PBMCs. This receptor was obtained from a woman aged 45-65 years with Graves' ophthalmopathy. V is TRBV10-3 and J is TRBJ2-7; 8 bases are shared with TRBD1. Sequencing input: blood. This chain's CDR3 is CATYGTGQTYEQYF. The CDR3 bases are TGTGCCACTTACGGGACAGGCCAGACCTACGAGCAGTACTTC.